A single sample gave rise to the 9 T cell receptor beta chains below, sequenced in a study of shared clonotypes between healthy human individuals. Clones were sequenced by immunoSEQ multiplex PCR, and TCRdb holds only the in-frame ones, with some missing. The data contain millions of clones, 85% to 95% of them seen just once; the ten biggest clones take up about 0.39%. The sample consisted of naive CD4+ T cells from PBMCs. Described subset: CD45RA+ positively selected. Receptors were obtained from a man aged 18 to 35 in good health. Some clones in this sample may be carry-over from other donors' samples.

J is TRBJ2-5 and V is TRBV11-2; the D is unclear. V gave up 8 bases and J gave up 5 bases, with 12 bases separating them. Per the germline V gene, CDR1 is SGHAT and CDR2 is FQNNGV. The CDR3 length is 12 residues. CDR3 nucleotides: TGTGCCAGCCTTGGCAGTCGGGAGACCCAGTACTTC. Translated, it gives CASLGSRETQYF.

The rearrangement joins TRBV19 to TRBJ2-3, with 10 bases identical to TRBD2. Germline V lookup: CDR1 LNHDA, CDR2 SQIVND (reference sequence). Trimming at V came to 5 bases and at J to 4 bases, leaving 6 bases not matched to a gene. This CDR3 is 15 amino acids long. The CDR3 DNA reads TGTGCCAGTAGTCCGGGACTAGCGTATCCAGATACGCAGTATTTT. This sequence encodes CASSPGLAYPDTQYF. The whole variable domain, remainder taken from reference TRBV19 and TRBJ2-3, is DGGITQSPKYLFRKEGQNVTLSCEQNLNHDAMYWYRQDPGQGLRLIYYSQIVNDFQKGDIAEGYSVSREKKESFPLTVTSAQKNPTAFYLCASSPGLAYPDTQYFGPGTRLTVL.

The chain uses TRBV11-2 and TRBJ2-5; 7 bases map to TRBD1. Per the germline V gene, CDR1 is SGHAT and CDR2 is FQNNGV. This CDR3 spans 13 amino acids. V dropped 4 bases and J dropped 7; count of bases not matched to a gene: 6. CDR3 sequence: CASSYQGVGTQYF. The CDR3 DNA follows: TGTGCCAGCAGCTACCAGGGGGTTGGGACCCAGTACTTC. The whole variable domain, filled in from reference TRBV11-2 and TRBJ2-5, reads EAGVAQSPRYKIIEKRQSVAFWCNPISGHATLYWYQQILGQGPKLLIQFQNNGVVDDSQLPKDRFSAERLKGVDSTLKIQPAKLEDSAVYLCASSYQGVGTQYFGPGTRLLVL.

J is TRBJ1-5 and V is TRBV5-6; D gene ambiguous. V lost 3 bases, J lost 2 bases, and 9 bases lay in between. CDR1 is SGHDT, CDR2 YYEEEE, per germline. This CDR3 contains 14 residues. The CDR3 region has the DNA TGTGCCAGCAGCTCCCTCATAGGCAATCAGCCCCAGCATTTT. Translation gives CASSSLIGNQPQHF.

V is TRBV6-5 and J is TRBJ2-5; 8 bases align to TRBD1. The CDR3 has 13 amino acids. With 10 bases clipped from V and 4 bases from J, the junction kept 8 bases outside the gene matches. Germline V lookup: CDR1 MNHEY, CDR2 SVGAGI. CDR3 in DNA: TGTGCCACCCGGACAGGGTCAGTAGAGACCCAGTACTTC. Residues: CATRTGSVETQYF.

This clone was seen a handful of times. The chain has TRBV18 and TRBJ1-1; D may be TRBD1 (6 bases). CDR3 size: 15 residues. CDR1 and CDR2 (germline): KGHSH, LQKENI. Trimming removed 4 bases from V and 1 base from J, with 13 bases in between. The CDR3 is CASSQGQSPNTEAFF. The DNA of the CDR3 is TGTGCCAGCTCACAAGGACAGTCTCCGAACACTGAAGCTTTCTTT. Based on the CDR3 plus reference TRBV18 and TRBJ1-1, the full variable domain is NAGVMQNPRHLVRRRGQEARLRCSPMKGHSHVYWYRQLPEEGLKFMVYLQKENIIDESGMPKERFSAEFPKEGPSILRIQQVVRGDSAAYFCASSQGQSPNTEAFFGQGTRLTVV.

The chain uses TRBV6-5 and TRBJ2-4, with 11 bases identical to TRBD1. CDR3 size: 15 residues. Germline CDR1 and CDR2: MNHEY and SVGAGI. Germline trimming cut 0 bases from V and 13 bases from J; bases unmatched to any gene: 8. CDR3 sequence reads: CASSYSRPGQGDQYF. CDR3 coding DNA: TGTGCCAGCAGTTACTCTCGGCCGGGACAGGGGGACCAGTACTTC.

The rearrangement uses TRBV18 and TRBJ2-5, with D perhaps TRBD2 (5 bases). In germline, CDR1 is KGHSH, CDR2 LQKENI. Trimming removed 3 bases at V and 2 bases at J, with 10 bases between. This CDR3 contains 14 residues. As DNA, the CDR3 is TGTGCCAGCTCACCCGAACCGGGGCAAGAGACCCAGTACTTC. Translation gives CASSPEPGQETQYF.

The V call is TRBV18, the J call TRBJ2-7; D perhaps matches TRBD2 (7 bases). Germline V gives CDR1 KGHSH, CDR2 LQKENI. V lost 3 bases, J lost 4 bases, and 19 bases lay in between. The CDR3 is 16 residues long. Written as DNA, the CDR3 is TGTGCCAGCTCACCTTTTCGGGGGGCGGGAATGTACGAGCAGTACTTC. Protein sequence: CASSPFRGAGMYEQYF.